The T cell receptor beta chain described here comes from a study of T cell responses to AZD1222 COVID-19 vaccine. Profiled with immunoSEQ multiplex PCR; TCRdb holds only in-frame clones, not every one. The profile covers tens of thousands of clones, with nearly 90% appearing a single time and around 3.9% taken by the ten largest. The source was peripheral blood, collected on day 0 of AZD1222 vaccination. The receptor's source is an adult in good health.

In nucleotides, the CDR3 is TGTGCCAGCAGTCCGACAGGGACTTCACCCCTCCACTTT. This codes for CASSPTGTSPLHF. This chain joins TRBV28 and TRBJ1-6; TRBD1 matches at 7 bases. CDR1 is MDHEN, CDR2 SYDVKM, per germline. The CDR3 spans 13 residues. The J segment lost 9 bases and the V segment lost 5 bases, leaving 4 bases of the junction unmatched.